The 32 T cell receptor beta chains reported below all come from one sample, sequenced in a study of cytomegalovirus exposure and HLA in healthy donors (dated 2017 in TCRdb). Libraries were made using the immunoSEQ multiplex PCR assay. The multiplex PCR relied on a mix of 60 forward primers for TCR Vbeta segments and 13 reverse primers for TCR Jbeta segments. The table was pulled from immuneACCESS by TCRdb, which kept in-frame rearrangements only. Such tables lose some clones; where checked, under half of the loss comes from unresolved V genes, and the rest has no known cause. The sample has about 120,000 clones on record, less than 80% of them singletons. The ten largest clonotypes hold around 3.3% of the sample. Material: PBMCs. Every receptor here comes from a woman in her forties or fifties in good health and CMV-seronegative.

This clone was observed once. The chain employs TRBV6-5 and TRBJ2-3; no firm D call. V lost 6 bases and J 3 bases, leaving 4 bases between the germline ends. Per the germline V gene, CDR1 is MNHEY and CDR2 is SVGAGI. The length of the CDR3 is 11 residues. CDR3: CASRRTDTQYF. CDR3 nucleotide sequence: TGTGCCAGCAGGAGGACAGATACGCAGTATTTT.

This clone was seen only a few times. This rearrangement joins TRBV6-5 to TRBJ1-1; possible D gene TRBD1, 5 bases. The CDR3 contains 13 residues. V was trimmed by 5 bases and J by 1 base, leaving 8 bases between them. In germline, CDR1 is MNHEY, CDR2 SVGAGI. For the CDR3, the DNA is TGTGCCAGCAGTGATGGACAGAACACTGAAGCTTTCTTT. Translation gives CASSDGQNTEAFF.

The rearrangement uses TRBV18 and TRBJ2-1; 8 bases fit TRBD2. J gave up 9 bases and V 5 bases, and 15 bases lay outside the gene matches. Germline CDR1 KGHSH, CDR2 LQKENI. The CDR3 runs 16 residues. In DNA form, the CDR3 reads TGTGCCAGCTCAGTCCGGGACTATGCGGGAGGAATTGAGCAGTTCTTC. This encodes CASSVRDYAGGIEQFF.

This sequence joins TRBV7-2 and TRBJ1-2, with 8 positions matching TRBD1. The germline V gene has CDR1 SGHTA and CDR2 FQGNSA. Losses at the gene ends were 3 bases for V and 3 bases for J; bases not matched to a gene: 15. The length of the CDR3 is 18 residues. CDR3 nucleotides: TGTGCCAGCAGCTTCTTGACAGGGGTCCGTCTAAGAGACTATGGCTACACCTTC. Protein: CASSFLTGVRLRDYGYTF.

The CDR3 DNA sequence: TGTGCCAGTACCTCTTCCTTCAGCAATCAGCCCCAGCATTTT. It translates to CASTSSFSNQPQHF. The genes are TRBV19 and TRBJ1-5, with D hard to call. The V and J ends lost 7 bases and 1 base respectively, with 11 bases between them. CDR3 length equals 14 residues. CDR1 LNHDA and CDR2 SQIVND come from the germline V gene (reference sequence).

V and J are TRBV6-1 and TRBJ2-7; no definite D call. The CDR3 length is 15 residues. Germline loops: CDR1 MNHNS, CDR2 SASEGT. Trimming shortened V by 5 bases and J by 0 bases, and 14 bases separated the two germline ends. The CDR3 region has the DNA TGTGCCAGCAGTTCCCCTAGTCGCCTCTCCTACGAGCAGTACTTC. Translating gives CASSSPSRLSYEQYF.

V is TRBV28 and J is TRBJ1-4; TRBD1 matches 9 bases. CDR1 MDHEN and CDR2 SYDVKM come from the germline V gene. J gave up 10 bases and V 7 bases, and 10 bases lay outside the gene matches. The CDR3 is 14 residues long. Here the CDR3 reads CASTPRGQGGKLFF. The CDR3 DNA reads as TGTGCCAGCACCCCCAGGGGACAGGGTGGAAAACTGTTTTTT. The entire variable domain, with the rest obtained from reference TRBV28 and TRBJ1-4, is as follows: DVKVTQSSRYLVKRTGEKVFLECVQDMDHENMFWYRQDPGLGLRLIYFSYDVKMKEKGDIPEGYSVSREKKERFSLILESASTNQTSMYLCASTPRGQGGKLFFGSGTQLSVL.

This rearrangement joins TRBV5-4 to TRBJ2-7, with TRBD1 matching over 10 bases. The CDR3 loop spans 15 amino acids. CDR1 SGHNT and CDR2 YYREEE come from the germline V gene (reference sequence). Trimming removed 4 bases from V and 7 bases from J; junction bases left unmatched: 11. CDR3 region: CASSRTTGGAEEQYF. In DNA, the CDR3 is TGTGCCAGCAGCAGAACGACAGGGGGCGCGGAAGAGCAGTACTTC.

The chain uses TRBV7-3 and TRBJ1-2, with 7 bases fitting TRBD1. V was pared by 3 bases and J by 8 bases, with 12 bases of the junction left unmatched. Germline CDR1 and CDR2: SGHTA and FQGTGA. CDR3 length equals 15 residues. Written as DNA, the CDR3 is TGTGCCAGCAGCTTCGGGACAGATGACCCCAGAGGCTACACCTTC. Protein sequence: CASSFGTDDPRGYTF.

CDR3 in amino acids: CASSAGAGNTIYF. CDR3 sequence (DNA): TGTGCCAGCAGCGCCGGAGCTGGAAACACCATATATTTT. The V call is TRBV27, the J call TRBJ1-3; D gene uncertain. V was trimmed by 6 bases and J by 2 bases, leaving 8 bases between them. This CDR3 has 13 residues. The germline V gene has CDR1 MNHEY and CDR2 SMNVEV (reference sequence).

The chain has TRBV28 and TRBJ2-7, with 9 positions matching TRBD2. The trim removed 5 bases at V and 0 bases at J, leaving 5 bases unmatched. Germline lookup yields CDR1 MDHEN and CDR2 SYDVKM. The CDR3 is 15 amino acids. The CDR3 bases are TGTGCCAGCAGTACGACTAGCGGTAGCTCCTACGAGCAGTACTTC. Protein sequence: CASSTTSGSSYEQYF.

V and J are TRBV18 and TRBJ2-7, with TRBD1 matching over 9 bases. Germline V CDR1 and CDR2: KGHSH, LQKENI. Trimming took 3 bases from V and 7 from J; bases not matched to a gene: 7. The CDR3 spans 14 residues. This chain's CDR3 is CASSPLGQGLEQYF. Written as DNA, the CDR3 is TGTGCCAGCTCACCTTTGGGACAGGGCTTAGAGCAGTACTTC.

The chain recombines TRBV9 with TRBJ1-3; D not resolved. This CDR3 spans 14 amino acids. The V and J ends lost 2 bases and 0 bases respectively, with 6 bases between them. In germline, CDR1 is SGDLS, CDR2 YYNGEE. The CDR3 sequence: CASSVGSSGNTIYF. DNA for the CDR3: TGTGCCAGCAGCGTTGGTAGCTCTGGAAACACCATATATTTT.

V is TRBV27 and J is TRBJ2-7, with TRBD2 as a possible D gene (5 bases). The length of the CDR3 is 15 residues. Trimming removed 6 bases at V and 3 bases at J, with 18 bases between. Germline-derived CDR1 and CDR2 are MNHEY and SMNVEV (reference sequence). In nucleotides, the CDR3 is TGTGCCAGCAGCGGGCTGGCGGGTACAAACTACGAGCAGTACTTC. Translating gives CASSGLAGTNYEQYF.

The chain is built from TRBV4-1 and TRBJ2-1; 11 bases are a match to TRBD2. The CDR3 is 15 amino acids. Trimming cost V 4 bases and J 3 bases; bases outside gene matches: 2. The germline gives CDR1 MGHRA, CDR2 YSYEKL. The CDR3 DNA reads as TGCGCCAGCAGCCCACTAGCGGGGGACTACAATGAGCAGTTCTTC. Its translation: CASSPLAGDYNEQFF.

As regards this clone: One end of the junction does not line up with germline, which may come from a read error. V gene TRBV7-9 combines with J gene TRBJ1-4; no clear D. Germline V gene data show CDR1 as SEHNR and CDR2 as FQNEAQ (reference sequence). The CDR3 loop spans 16 amino acids. The CDR3 coding sequence is TGTTCCAGCAGCCCTGCGAGGATTGCAACTAATGAAAAACTGTTTTTT. It is translated as CSSSPARIATNEKLFF.

This clone occurred once. The chain has TRBV28 and TRBJ2-5, with 7 bases fitting TRBD2. The germline CDR1 and CDR2 sequences are MDHEN and SYDVKM. The CDR3 extends over 16 amino acids. V dropped 2 bases and J dropped 5; count of bases not matched to a gene: 11. CDR3 loop: CASSLVSGGFWETQYF. Written as DNA, the CDR3 is TGTGCCAGCAGTTTAGTTTCGGGAGGATTTTGGGAGACCCAGTACTTC.

The V and J genes are TRBV6-5 and TRBJ1-5; TRBD1 matches 9 bases. V gave up 4 bases and J gave up 7 bases; unmatched junction bases: 2. Germline V gene lookup returns CDR1 MNHEY and CDR2 SVGAGI. The CDR3 has 13 amino acids. CDR3 DNA: TGTGCCAGCAGTTGGGACAGGGAACAGCCCCAGCATTTT. Translated, it gives CASSWDREQPQHF.

The V gene is TRBV29-1, the J gene TRBJ1-2; D perhaps matches TRBD1 (6 bases). The germline V gene has CDR1 SQVTM and CDR2 ANQGSEA. This CDR3 has 14 residues. V lost 3 bases, J lost 1 base, and 12 bases lay in between. Written as DNA, the CDR3 is TGCAGCGTTGATCCTATGGACAGTAACTATGGCTACACCTTC. Protein sequence: CSVDPMDSNYGYTF. Variable domain in full (rest from reference TRBV29-1 and TRBJ1-2): SAVISQKPSRDICQRGTSLTIQCQVDSQVTMMFWYRQQPGQSLTLIATANQGSEATYESGFVIDKFPISRPNLTFSTLTVSNMSPEDSSIYLCSVDPMDSNYGYTFGSGTRLTVV.

Only one count was recorded for this clone. V gene TRBV5-8 combines with J gene TRBJ1-1; possibly TRBD1 for D (5 bases). CDR3 length: 14 residues. Germline-derived CDR1 and CDR2 are SGHTS and YDEGEE. The V and J ends lost 1 base and 7 bases respectively, with 14 bases between them. CDR3 bases: TGTGCCAGCAGCTTGCGGGGGGGTCGGGATGAAGCTTTCTTT. It specifies CASSLRGGRDEAFF. Combining the CDR3 with reference TRBV5-8 and TRBJ1-1 gives the whole variable domain EAGVTQSPTHLIKTRGQQATLRCSPISGHTSVYWYQQALGLGLQFLLWYDEGEERNRGNFPPRFSGRQFPNYSSELNVNALELEDSALYLCASSLRGGRDEAFFGQGTRLTVV.

The chain carries TRBV5-4 and TRBJ2-5, with 12 bases that match TRBD2. The CDR3 covers 15 residues. V shed 4 bases, J shed 5 bases, and the junction held 6 bases outside the gene matches. CDR1 is SGHNT, CDR2 YYREEE, per germline (reference sequence). CDR3 loop: CASSILAGGEETQYF. CDR3 coding DNA: TGTGCCAGCAGCATTCTAGCGGGAGGGGAGGAGACCCAGTACTTC.

The sample holds one count of this clone. The chain uses TRBV19 and TRBJ2-7; the D gene is possibly TRBD2 (6 bases). Germline CDR1 LNHDA, CDR2 SQIVND (reference sequence). The CDR3 contains 13 residues. The V end lost 5 bases, the J end lost 7 bases, and 15 bases lay between the germline ends. CDR3: CASSPGESGEQYF. For the CDR3, the DNA is TGTGCCAGTAGTCCGGGAGAATCGGGAGAGCAGTACTTC.

The chain links TRBV7-9 to TRBJ2-7; no clear D gene. CDR1 is SEHNR and CDR2 is FQNEAQ in the germline V gene (reference sequence). Trimming pared 1 base from V and 3 bases from J, leaving 7 bases between. This CDR3 spans 13 amino acids. In DNA, the CDR3 is TGTGCCAGCAGCTTAGGGCAGTTCTACGAGCAGTACTTC. It is translated as CASSLGQFYEQYF. Drawing the rest from reference TRBV7-9 and TRBJ2-7, the complete variable domain is DTGVSQNPRHKITKRGQNVTFRCDPISEHNRLYWYRQTLGQGPEFLTYFQNEAQLEKSRLLSDRFSAERPKGSFSTLEIQRTEQGDSAMYLCASSLGQFYEQYFGPGTRLTVT.

The CDR3 spells CASSQGEASAYTGELFF. The CDR3 region has the DNA TGCGCCAGCAGCCAAGGGGAAGCTAGCGCCTACACCGGGGAGCTGTTTTTT. The rearrangement joins TRBV4-1 to TRBJ2-2, with a weak D call TRBD2 (6 bases). Germline CDR1 is MGHRA and CDR2 is YSYEKL. The V end was cut by 1 base, the J end by 3 bases, with 15 bases between. The CDR3 is made up of 17 amino acids.

This clone has just one count. The chain has TRBV7-7 and TRBJ2-3; 11 bases are shared with TRBD2. The V segment lost 0 bases and the J segment 5 bases; nucleotides outside the gene matches: 1. The CDR3 has 15 amino acids. CDR1 SSHAT and CDR2 FNYEAQ come from the germline V gene (reference sequence). As DNA, the CDR3 is TGTGCCAGCAGCTTAGCGGGACTAGCGGAAGATACGCAGTATTTT. It specifies CASSLAGLAEDTQYF.

This clone appeared a single time. The rearrangement uses TRBV7-9 and TRBJ1-3; 8 nucleotides agree with TRBD1. J gave up 4 bases and V 6 bases, and 5 bases lay outside the gene matches. The CDR3 runs 14 residues. Germline loops: CDR1 SEHNR, CDR2 FQNEAQ (reference sequence). The CDR3 spells CASSDRGRGNTIYF. DNA of the CDR3: TGTGCCAGCAGTGACAGGGGACGCGGAAACACCATATATTTT.

V and J are TRBV30 and TRBJ2-2, with 7 bases fitting TRBD2. Per germline, CDR1 GTSNPN and CDR2 SVGIG (reference sequence). This CDR3 spans 19 amino acids. With V trimmed by 2 bases and J by 4 bases, 19 bases remained unmatched. The CDR3 nucleotides are TGTGCCTGGAGTCCCCGGGGTTCGAGCGGGACCACGGGCACCGGGGAGCTGTTTTTT. It is translated as CAWSPRGSSGTTGTGELFF. The full variable domain, completed using reference TRBV30 and TRBJ2-2, is SQTIHQWPATLVQPVGSPLSLECTVEGTSNPNLYWYRQAAGRGLQLLFYSVGIGQISSEVPQNLSASRPQDRQFILSSKKLLLSDSGFYLCAWSPRGSSGTTGTGELFFGEGSRLTVL.

The genes are TRBV19 and TRBJ2-7, with 8 bases lining up with TRBD1. Germline CDR1 reads LNHDA; CDR2 reads SQIVND (reference sequence). Trimming cost V 3 bases and J 6 bases; bases outside gene matches: 7. The CDR3 covers 14 residues. The chain's CDR3 is CASSILAGGSEQYF. CDR3 in DNA: TGTGCCAGTAGTATTCTGGCAGGGGGCTCCGAGCAGTACTTC.

The gene calls are TRBV6-7 and TRBJ2-7; 7 nucleotides agree with TRBD1. TRBV6-7 is known as an ORF, though its function is uncertain. The V gene end was trimmed by 7 bases and the J gene end by 4 bases; junction bases not matched to a gene: 10. The CDR3 has 14 amino acids. The CDR3 nucleotides are TGTGCCAGCACCTACTTGGACAGGTCTTACGAGCAGTACTTC. It yields the protein CASTYLDRSYEQYF.

V usage is TRBV28 and J usage is TRBJ1-2, with a weak D call TRBD1 (6 bases). CDR1 is MDHEN, CDR2 SYDVKM, per germline. The V end lost 2 bases, the J end lost 4 bases, and 8 bases lay between the germline ends. CDR3 size: 13 residues. CDR3 sequence (DNA): TGTGCCAGCAGTTTACAGGGGCCCTATGGCTACACCTTC. Protein product: CASSLQGPYGYTF.

This chain joins TRBV9 and TRBJ2-5, with D possibly TRBD2 on 6 matching bases. The CDR3 is 16 residues long. Trimming left V 2 bases short and J 0 bases short, with 14 bases between. CDR1 is SGDLS and CDR2 is YYNGEE in the germline V gene. The DNA for the CDR3 is TGTGCCAGCAGCGTCGAACCCGGGAGTTACCAAGAGACCCAGTACTTC. The encoded protein is CASSVEPGSYQETQYF.

Notes on this clone: Sequence at one end of the junction differs from germline and may be a read error. The chain links TRBV2 to TRBJ1-2, with 7 bases aligning to TRBD1. CDR1 is SNHLY and CDR2 is FYNNEI in the germline V gene. This CDR3 spans 13 amino acids. The CDR3, as DNA: TGTGCCAGCAGTACTAACCTCGACAGGGCTAAAGCCTTC. This encodes CASSTNLDRAKAF.